What follows are 10 T cell receptor beta chains derived from one specimen sequenced in a study of blood T cells in healthy people across ages. Next came a second PCR, run for about 7 to 12 cycles, which used a sample-barcoded 5' primer along with a J-beta primer mix. TCRdb called the 5' RACE reads again in MiXCR, with one record for every CDR3 protein. The table shows approximately 690,000 distinct CDR3 sequences, with 58% occurring only once. Source material: blood. These receptors all stem from a man aged 55 to 70 in good health.

The chain combines TRBV7-9 with TRBJ2-7; possibly TRBD1 for D (7 bases). The DNA matches TRBJ2-5 better at its end, which makes the J call doubtful. CDR3 size: 15 residues. The germline gives CDR1 SEHNR, CDR2 FQNEAQ (reference sequence). The CDR3 here is CASRLAGGQQETQYF. The CDR3 DNA sequence: TGTGCCAGCAGGCTGGCAGGGGGGCAACAAGAGACCCAGTACTTC.

This clonotype came up a few times. A junction end diverges from the germline sequence, so it may reflect a read error. The genes are TRBV6-2 or TRBV6-3 and TRBJ2-1; 7 bases line up with TRBD2. The germline V gene encodes CDR1 MNHEY and CDR2 SVGEGT. This CDR3 region has 14 residues. This chain's CDR3 is CASRAGVTYHEQFF. In nucleotides, the CDR3 is TGTGCCAGCAGGGCGGGGGTTACCTACCATGAGCAGTTCTTC.

The chain has TRBV11-2 and TRBJ2-5; 13 nucleotides align to TRBD2. CDR1 is SGHAT, CDR2 FQNNGV, per germline. Germline trimming cut 3 bases from V and 11 bases from J; bases unmatched to any gene: 12. The CDR3 is 16 residues long. Here the CDR3 DNA reads TGTGCCAGCAGCTTTGGGGGACTAGCGGGGCGGAGTGAGCAGTACTTC. The encoded protein is CASSFGGLAGRSEQYF.

This sequence joins TRBV28 and TRBJ1-2; D not resolved. V was shortened by 5 bases and J by 4 bases, with 8 bases between the two germline ends. CDR3 size: 12 residues. Germline V gene sequence: CDR1 MDHEN, CDR2 SYDVKM. The CDR3 coding sequence is TGTGCCAGCAGTCTCGACTTCTATGGCTACACCTTC. This encodes CASSLDFYGYTF.

This clonotype was recorded a few times. The V and J genes are TRBV29-1 and TRBJ2-7, with TRBD1 identical over 8 bases. This CDR3 has 13 residues. V dropped 7 bases and J dropped 6; count of bases not matched to a gene: 11. The germline V gene encodes CDR1 SQVTM and CDR2 ANQGSEA. The CDR3 DNA follows: TGCAGCGCCGCGGGACAGGCCGACCTCGAGCAGTACTTC. This sequence encodes CSAAGQADLEQYF.

V usage is TRBV7-2 and J usage is TRBJ2-6, with D possibly matching TRBD2 (5 bases). Germline V gives CDR1 SGHTA, CDR2 FQGNSA. The V gene lost 6 bases and the J gene lost 0 bases, with 9 bases spanning the gap. This CDR3 comprises 15 residues. DNA of the CDR3: TGTGCCAGCAGTTCCCGGGACTCTGGGGCCAACGTCCTGACTTTC. It specifies CASSSRDSGANVLTF.

The chain employs TRBV6-6 and TRBJ2-4; tentative D call: TRBD2 (7 bases). TRBJ2-7 matches the DNA end more closely, so the J call is doubtful. CDR3 size: 15 residues. Germline V gene sequence: CDR1 MNHNY, CDR2 SVGAGI (reference sequence). This chain's CDR3 is CASSYSGGLTYEQYF. The CDR3 coding sequence is TGTGCCAGCAGTTACTCGGGGGGGCTCACCTACGAGCAGTACTTC.

This chain links TRBV2 with TRBJ2-2; 8 bases fit TRBD1. J lost 7 bases, V lost 4 bases, and 5 bases had no gene match. The germline V gene has CDR1 SNHLY and CDR2 FYNNEI. This CDR3 is 14 amino acids long. The CDR3 nucleotides are TGTGCCAGCAGTGCTGACAGGGGTCACGGGGAGCTGTTTTTT. As protein: CASSADRGHGELFF.

This clonotype came up many times. The chain employs TRBV6-5 and TRBJ2-1; 14 bases map to TRBD2. V was pared by 5 bases and J by 10 bases, with 13 bases of the junction left unmatched. The germline CDR1 and CDR2 sequences are MNHEY and SVGAGI. The CDR3 spans 17 residues. The CDR3 DNA sequence: TGTGCCAGCAGTACCGCCGGGACTAGCGGGGGACCTAAAGAGCAGTTCTTC. Amino acids: CASSTAGTSGGPKEQFF.

The chain is built from TRBV5-1 and TRBJ1-1, with D possibly matching TRBD1 (6 bases). The CDR3 has 15 amino acids. Germline-derived CDR1 and CDR2 are SGHRS and YFSETQ. The ends were cut back, 3 bases at V and 5 bases at J, with 17 bases in the middle. In DNA, the CDR3 is TGCGCCAGCAGCTCCTCCGTGGGGGGGCAAACTGAAGCTTTCTTT. This sequence encodes CASSSSVGGQTEAFF. The full variable domain, with the rest looked up from reference TRBV5-1 and TRBJ1-1, is KAGVTQTPRYLIKTRGQQVTLSCSPISGHRSVSWYQQTPGQGLQFLFEYFSETQRNKGNFPGRFSGRQFSNSRSEMNVSTLELGDSALYLCASSSSVGGQTEAFFGQGTRLTVV.